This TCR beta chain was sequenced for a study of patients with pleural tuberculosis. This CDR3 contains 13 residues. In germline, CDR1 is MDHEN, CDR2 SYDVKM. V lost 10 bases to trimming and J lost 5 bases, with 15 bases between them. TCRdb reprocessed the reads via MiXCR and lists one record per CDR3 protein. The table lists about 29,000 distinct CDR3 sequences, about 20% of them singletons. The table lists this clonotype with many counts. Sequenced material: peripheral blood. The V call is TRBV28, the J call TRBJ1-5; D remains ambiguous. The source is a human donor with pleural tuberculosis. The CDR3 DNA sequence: TGTGCCACCCGGGCCGTGGGGTATCAGCCCCAGCATTTT. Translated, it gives CATRAVGYQPQHF.